A single sample is the source of the 24 T cell receptor beta chains below, sequenced in a study of spatial heterogeneity in lung cancer. Time point noted: blood at routine non-recurrence follow-up after resection. In TCRdb, the 5' RACE reads were re-called with MiXCR into one record per CDR3 protein. Of about 94,000 distinct CDR3 sequences in the sample, 15% to 20% were seen once. The sequenced sample was PBMCs, obtained at follow-up. The origin of the receptors is a male donor with early-stage non-small cell lung cancer.

This clonotype was found many times. This chain joins TRBV19 and TRBJ2-1; D perhaps matches TRBD2 (5 bases). The germline gives CDR1 LNHDA, CDR2 SQIVND (reference sequence). There are 15 residues in the CDR3. V dropped 1 base and J dropped 4 bases, with 11 bases sitting between them. CDR3 protein: CASSIGAELYNEQFF. DNA for the CDR3: TGTGCCAGTAGTATAGGAGCGGAGCTTTACAATGAGCAGTTCTTC.

V is TRBV30 and J is TRBJ1-3; D remains unclear. V lost 5 bases to trimming and J lost 0 bases, with 8 bases between them. Germline V CDR1 and CDR2: GTSNPN, SVGIG (reference sequence). The CDR3 totals 13 residues. CDR3 sequence: CAWDSASGNTIYF. The CDR3 DNA is TGTGCCTGGGACTCGGCCTCTGGAAACACCATATATTTT.

The chain carries TRBV20-1 and TRBJ2-3, with D possibly TRBD2 on 6 matching bases. The V gene's germline CDR1 is DFQATT and CDR2 SNEGSKA (reference sequence). V was cut by 6 bases and J by 4 bases, with 14 bases left in between. The CDR3 covers 13 residues. The CDR3 region is CSANLPGADTQYF. The CDR3 nucleotides are TGCAGTGCGAACCTCCCGGGGGCAGATACGCAGTATTTT.

The chain employs TRBV20-1 and TRBJ1-4; no firm D call. V was clipped by 1 base and J by 5 bases, with 8 bases between them. Germline loops: CDR1 DFQATT, CDR2 SNEGSKA (reference sequence). The CDR3 covers 13 residues. The chain's CDR3 is CSARGNENEKLFF. The CDR3 DNA reads as TGCAGTGCTAGAGGGAACGAGAATGAAAAACTGTTTTTT.

The genes are TRBV9 and TRBJ2-5; a weak D match, TRBD2 (5 bases). The CDR3 runs 15 residues. V dropped 4 bases and J dropped 1 base, with 14 bases sitting between them. The germline V gene encodes CDR1 SGDLS and CDR2 YYNGEE. CDR3 DNA sequence: TGTGCCAGCAGCCCCAAGCCTCGGGGCCAAGAGACCCAGTACTTC. Its translation: CASSPKPRGQETQYF.

This clonotype was counted only a few times. The V and J genes are TRBV6-2 or TRBV6-3 and TRBJ2-3; D assignment may be TRBD1 or TRBD2 (7 bases each). Germline V gene lookup returns CDR1 MNHEY and CDR2 SVGEGT. Trimming stripped 7 bases from V and 8 bases from J, with 25 bases between. This CDR3 is 16 amino acids long. The CDR3 region has the DNA TGTGCCAGCAACCTGGCCGGGACAGCGGGACTCGCTACGCAGTATTTT. Encoded protein: CASNLAGTAGLATQYF.

Only a few counts were recorded for this clonotype. The chain links TRBV6-2 or TRBV6-3 to TRBJ1-2; a weak D match, TRBD1 (5 bases). This CDR3 comprises 16 residues. Trimming removed 8 bases at V and 3 bases at J, with 22 bases between. Germline V gives CDR1 MNHEY, CDR2 SVGEGT. This CDR3 reads CASCFRRGGYDYGYTF. CDR3 nucleotides: TGTGCCAGCTGTTTCAGGCGCGGGGGATATGACTATGGCTACACCTTC.

The chain employs TRBV14 and TRBJ1-5; D not certain. With 0 bases removed from V and 9 bases from J, the gap between germline ends came to 9 bases. The CDR3 contains 13 residues. Germline CDR1 and CDR2: SGHDN and FVKESK. CDR3 coding DNA: TGTGCCAGCAGCCAAGACCTTGGACTGCCCCAGCATTTT. It codes for CASSQDLGLPQHF.

This clonotype was observed many times. V gene TRBV18 combines with J gene TRBJ1-2; possibly TRBD1 for D (5 bases). The CDR3 is 15 residues long. Between the trimmed V and J ends, which lost 2 bases and 4 bases, there was a span of 14 bases. CDR1 KGHSH and CDR2 LQKENI come from the germline V gene. The CDR3 loop is CASSPTAGGSYGYTF. CDR3 bases: TGTGCCAGCTCACCAACAGCCGGGGGGTCCTATGGCTACACCTTC.

The chain recombines TRBV3-1 with TRBJ1-2; D unresolved. This CDR3 is built from 14 residues. V lost 0 bases, J lost 4 bases, and 9 bases lay in between. CDR1 is LGHDT, CDR2 YNNKEL, per germline (reference sequence). CDR3 sequence (DNA): TGTGCCAGCAGCCAAGAACGGACCGGCTATGGCTACACCTTC. Its protein product is CASSQERTGYGYTF.

This clonotype was seen only a few times. The chain has TRBV27 and TRBJ2-1; D is undetermined. The length of the CDR3 is 17 residues. Germline loops: CDR1 MNHEY, CDR2 SMNVEV (reference sequence). V was pared by 5 bases and J by 0 bases, with 17 bases between. The CDR3 reads CASSPSRWSVSYNEQFF. The CDR3 DNA reads as TGTGCCAGCAGTCCCAGCCGCTGGTCAGTCTCCTACAATGAGCAGTTCTTC.

The chain recombines TRBV20-1 with TRBJ2-1; 15 bases match TRBD2. V trimming: 3 bases; J trimming: 6 bases; junction bases outside the gene matches: 6. The CDR3 totals 16 residues. Germline CDR1 DFQATT, CDR2 SNEGSKA (reference sequence). CDR3 bases: TGCAGTGCTAGGGACTGGGGACTAGCGGGAGGCAATGAGCAGTTCTTC. This gives the protein CSARDWGLAGGNEQFF.

The genes are TRBV7-2 and TRBJ1-2; D remains ambiguous. The CDR3 has 14 residues. The ends were cut back, 0 bases at V and 2 bases at J, with 7 bases in the middle. The V gene's germline CDR1 is SGHTA and CDR2 FQGNSA. The chain's CDR3 is CASSLATANYGYTF. In DNA form, the CDR3 reads TGTGCCAGCAGCTTAGCCACGGCGAACTATGGCTACACCTTC. The whole variable domain, remainder taken from reference TRBV7-2 and TRBJ1-2, is GAGVSQSPSNKVTEKGKDVELRCDPISGHTALYWYRQSLGQGLEFLIYFQGNSAPDKSGLPSDRFSAERTGGSVSTLTIQRTQQEDSAVYLCASSLATANYGYTFGSGTRLTVV.

This clonotype was seen a handful of times. The chain uses TRBV29-1 and TRBJ1-5; perhaps TRBD1 as D (5 bases). V was clipped by 6 bases and J by 0 bases, with 9 bases between them. CDR3 length: 13 amino acids. Germline V gene data show CDR1 as SQVTM and CDR2 as ANQGSEA. In nucleotides, the CDR3 is TGCAGCGTGACGACAGATAGCAATCAGCCCCAGCATTTT. It encodes CSVTTDSNQPQHF. Supplemented by reference TRBV29-1 and TRBJ1-5, the full variable domain reads SAVISQKPSRDICQRGTSLTIQCQVDSQVTMMFWYRQQPGQSLTLIATANQGSEATYESGFVIDKFPISRPNLTFSTLTVSNMSPEDSSIYLCSVTTDSNQPQHFGDGTRLSIL.

The chain couples TRBV2 to TRBJ2-5, with D tentatively TRBD2 (5 bases). The V gene lost 1 base and the J gene lost 4 bases, with 10 bases spanning the gap. CDR3 length: 14 residues. CDR1 is SNHLY and CDR2 is FYNNEI in the germline V gene. CDR3 in amino acids: CASSEGRFGETQYF. Here the CDR3 DNA reads TGTGCCAGCAGTGAAGGGAGGTTTGGAGAGACCCAGTACTTC. The complete variable domain, with remaining parts taken from reference TRBV2 and TRBJ2-5, reads EPEVTQTPSHQVTQMGQEVILRCVPISNHLYFYWYRQILGQKVEFLVSFYNNEISEKSEIFDDQFSVERPDGSNFTLKIRSTKLEDSAMYFCASSEGRFGETQYFGPGTRLLVL.

This clonotype was observed a few times. DNA for the CDR3: TGCGCCAGCAGCCAAGATAAAGGGACTAGCGGGTATAACTCCTACGAGCAGTACTTC. Translated: CASSQDKGTSGYNSYEQYF. The chain joins TRBV4-1 to TRBJ2-7; 12 bases line up with TRBD2. The ends lost 0 bases at V and 0 bases at J; junction bases unmatched: 9. This CDR3 comprises 19 residues. CDR1 is MGHRA and CDR2 is YSYEKL in the germline V gene.

V gene TRBV4-2 combines with J gene TRBJ1-2; D gene uncertain. CDR1 and CDR2 (germline): LGHNA, YNFKEQ. V lost 4 bases, J lost 2 bases, and 14 bases lay in between. CDR3 length: 15 residues. As DNA, the CDR3 is TGTGCCAGCAGCCGCACGGTCCAGACCAACTATGGCTACACCTTC. It encodes CASSRTVQTNYGYTF.

There are a few counts of this clonotype. This chain links TRBV6-1 with TRBJ2-3; D unresolved. CDR1 MNHNS and CDR2 SASEGT come from the germline V gene. The V gene lost 6 bases and the J gene lost 0 bases, with 19 bases spanning the gap. The CDR3 contains 17 residues. CDR3 protein: CASSPRFSVPSTDTQYF. CDR3 nucleotides: TGTGCCAGCAGCCCAAGGTTTTCAGTACCTAGCACAGATACGCAGTATTTT.

The chain links TRBV11-2 to TRBJ2-2, with D possibly being TRBD1 (6 bases). This CDR3 has 15 amino acids. Trimming removed 5 bases at V and 4 bases at J, with 14 bases between. Germline V CDR1 and CDR2: SGHAT, FQNNGV. CDR3 nucleotides: TGTGCCAGCAGCACAACAGGGCGGCCCACCGGGGAGCTGTTTTTT. It codes for CASSTTGRPTGELFF.

The gene calls are TRBV7-9 and TRBJ2-2; 8 nucleotides agree with TRBD1. Trimming at V came to 4 bases and at J to 4 bases, leaving 5 bases not matched to a gene. Germline values: CDR1 SEHNR, CDR2 FQNEAQ (reference sequence). The CDR3 length is 15 residues. The CDR3 nucleotides are TGTGCCAGCAGCTGGGGGACAGGCATCACCGGGGAGCTGTTTTTT. Translated: CASSWGTGITGELFF.

A word on this clonotype: The junction departs from the called germline gene at one end, perhaps through a read error. The V and J genes are TRBV20-1 and TRBJ2-7; tentative D call: TRBD2 (5 bases). Germline V gene data show CDR1 as DFQATT and CDR2 as SNEGSKA (reference sequence). The CDR3 runs to 15 residues. This CDR3 is CSTRDPRASPYEQYF. The CDR3 nucleotides read TGCAGTACTAGAGATCCACGGGCCTCGCCCTACGAGCAGTACTTC.

The chain's CDR3 is CASSDGRGEKLFF. The CDR3, as DNA: TGTGCCAGCAGTGACGGACGGGGGGAAAAACTGTTTTTT. This chain joins TRBV2 and TRBJ1-4, with D perhaps matching TRBD1 (5 bases). V lost 3 bases and J lost 8, with 10 bases in between. This CDR3 has 13 residues. Germline V gene lookup returns CDR1 SNHLY and CDR2 FYNNEI. The whole variable domain, remainder taken from reference TRBV2 and TRBJ1-4, is EPEVTQTPSHQVTQMGQEVILRCVPISNHLYFYWYRQILGQKVEFLVSFYNNEISEKSEIFDDQFSVERPDGSNFTLKIRSTKLEDSAMYFCASSDGRGEKLFFGSGTQLSVL.

This clonotype was detected a few times. This sequence joins TRBV7-3 and TRBJ2-3; TRBD2 aligns across 8 bases. Looked up from germline, CDR1 is SGHTA and CDR2 is FQGTGA. The CDR3 is 14 amino acids. Trimming at V came to 5 bases and at J to 5 bases, leaving 6 bases not matched to a gene. The CDR3 nucleotides read TGTGCCAGCAGCCGGGGACTAGGAGGAGATACGCAGTATTTT. It translates to CASSRGLGGDTQYF.

This clonotype occurred a few times. The CDR3 spells CASRRLAVEQFF. The CDR3 nucleotides are TGTGCCAGCAGACGACTAGCGGTTGAGCAGTTCTTC. The rearrangement uses TRBV2 and TRBJ2-1, with TRBD2 identical over 9 bases. The CDR3 runs to 12 residues. Trimming took 6 bases from V and 9 from J; bases not matched to a gene: 3. The V gene's germline CDR1 is SNHLY and CDR2 FYNNEI.